Following are 21 T cell receptor beta chains from one sample sequenced in a study of shared clonotypes between healthy human individuals. Data came from immunoSEQ multiplex PCR; TCRdb stores just in-frame clones and leaves some out. The data contain about 470,000 clones, 79% of them singletons. What was sequenced was PBMCs. These TCRs come from a middle-aged woman in good health. Some clones in this sample may be carry-over from other donors' samples.

The chain has TRBV2 and TRBJ2-1; possible D gene TRBD2, 5 bases. The V gene's germline CDR1 is SNHLY and CDR2 FYNNEI. The length of the CDR3 is 12 residues. V gave up 3 bases and J gave up 7 bases, with 7 bases separating them. The CDR3 here is CASSETGNEQFF. In DNA, the CDR3 is TGTGCCAGCAGTGAGACGGGAAATGAGCAGTTCTTC.

CDR3 DNA: TGTGCCAGCAGCCAGGACCGACAGGACCTCTATGGCTACACCTTC. Protein sequence: CASSQDRQDLYGYTF. The chain joins TRBV4-2 to TRBJ1-2; perhaps TRBD1 as D (6 bases). CDR3 length equals 15 residues. Germline CDR1 and CDR2: LGHNA and YNFKEQ. V lost 3 bases to trimming and J lost 4 bases, with 15 bases between them.

V is TRBV5-1 and J is TRBJ2-3; a possible D gene is TRBD2 (6 bases). CDR1 is SGHRS and CDR2 is YFSETQ in the germline V gene. This CDR3 contains 15 residues. The ends were cut back, 4 bases at V and 4 bases at J, with 16 bases in the middle. The CDR3 bases are TGCGCCAGCAGCAACGCCGGCTCGGGGGCAGATACGCAGTATTTT. This sequence encodes CASSNAGSGADTQYF.

V is TRBV18 and J is TRBJ2-4; tentative D call: TRBD2 (5 bases). V lost 3 bases and J lost 8, with 11 bases in between. This CDR3 region has 13 residues. Germline V gene sequence: CDR1 KGHSH, CDR2 LQKENI. The CDR3 spells CASSPPSSDIQYF. The CDR3 region has the DNA TGTGCCAGCTCACCCCCTAGCTCTGACATTCAGTACTTC.

As to this clone: This likely came from a read error, as a far larger clone is one base away. This sequence joins TRBV9 and TRBJ2-7; D possibly corresponds to TRBD1 (5 bases). This CDR3 comprises 15 residues. The germline gives CDR1 SGDLS, CDR2 YYNGEE. This CDR3 reads CAGSVGHDSTYEQYF. The DNA for the CDR3 is TGTGCCGGCAGCGTAGGTCACGACAGTACTTACGAGCAGTACTTC.

The genes are TRBV28 and TRBJ2-7, with 7 bases matching TRBD2. The CDR3 contains 15 residues. V lost 3 bases, J lost 3 bases, and 8 bases stayed unmatched. Germline loops: CDR1 MDHEN, CDR2 SYDVKM. CDR3 nucleotide sequence: TGTGCCAGCAGTTTTGGCGGGGGTATGGTCTACGAGCAGTACTTC. Protein: CASSFGGGMVYEQYF.

This clone has a single count. This rearrangement joins TRBV19 to TRBJ1-1; possible D gene TRBD1, 6 bases. The CDR3 loop spans 15 amino acids. Germline CDR1 reads LNHDA; CDR2 reads SQIVND (reference sequence). V was clipped by 3 bases and J by 4 bases, with 15 bases between them. For the CDR3, the DNA is TGTGCCAGTAGTATCGTCGTACAGGGATCCACTGAAGCTTTCTTT. Translation: CASSIVVQGSTEAFF.

This rearrangement joins TRBV4-3 to TRBJ2-5; tentative D call: TRBD1 (6 bases). From germline, CDR1 is LGHNA and CDR2 YSLEER. Trimming stripped 0 bases from V and 2 bases from J, with 13 bases between. The CDR3 runs 16 residues. The CDR3 loop is CASSQDGGTGQETQYF. In DNA, the CDR3 is TGCGCCAGCAGCCAAGATGGGGGCACAGGTCAAGAGACCCAGTACTTC.

The table lists this clone with a few counts. The chain links TRBV6-1 to TRBJ2-5; 10 nucleotides match TRBD1. Germline trimming cut 4 bases from V and 2 bases from J; bases unmatched to any gene: 1. The CDR3 covers 14 residues. Germline V CDR1 and CDR2: MNHNS, SASEGT. The CDR3 sequence: CASSGTGGQETQYF. In DNA, the CDR3 is TGTGCCAGCAGTGGGACAGGGGGACAAGAGACCCAGTACTTC.

The chain has TRBV7-2 and TRBJ2-4, with 15 bases fitting TRBD2. V lost 6 bases and J lost 2; bases outside the gene matches: 2. CDR3 length: 16 amino acids. CDR1 is SGHTA, CDR2 FQGNSA, per germline. The CDR3, as DNA: TGTGCCAGCAGTGGGACTAGCGGGGGGTCCAAAAACATTCAGTACTTC. It yields the protein CASSGTSGGSKNIQYF.

The chain recombines TRBV10-3 with TRBJ2-7, with 12 bases that match TRBD2. This CDR3 comprises 15 residues. CDR1 is ENHRY, CDR2 SYGVKD, per germline. V shed 4 bases, J shed 0 bases, and the junction held 1 base outside the gene matches. CDR3 residues: CAISGTSGDSYEQYF. The CDR3 DNA is TGTGCCATCAGTGGGACTAGCGGGGACTCCTACGAGCAGTACTTC.

For the CDR3, the DNA is TGCGCCAGCAGACCCGAGCCGTCTAGCACAGATACGCAGTATTTT. It codes for CASRPEPSSTDTQYF. This chain uses TRBV5-1 with TRBJ2-3; D not certain. Germline V gene lookup returns CDR1 SGHRS and CDR2 YFSETQ. The CDR3 sequence is 15 residues long. Trimming shortened V by 5 bases and J by 0 bases, and 13 bases separated the two germline ends.

The chain combines TRBV5-1 with TRBJ1-2, with 8 positions matching TRBD1. Looked up from germline, CDR1 is SGHRS and CDR2 is YFSETQ. The CDR3 sequence is 13 residues long. J gave up 3 bases and V 4 bases, and 2 bases lay outside the gene matches. In DNA form, the CDR3 reads TGCGCCAGCAGCAAGGGACAGGACTATGGCTACACCTTC. It encodes CASSKGQDYGYTF.

The chain's CDR3 is CASRLGGFGANVLTF. The CDR3 DNA is TGTGCCAGCAGACTAGGGGGTTTTGGGGCCAACGTCCTGACTTTC. V usage is TRBV27 and J usage is TRBJ2-6, with D perhaps matching TRBD1 (6 bases). The CDR3 runs 15 residues. V was pared by 6 bases and J by 3 bases, with 12 bases between. In germline, CDR1 is MNHEY, CDR2 SMNVEV (reference sequence). Full variable domain (remainder filled in from reference TRBV27 and TRBJ2-6): EAQVTQNPRYLITVTGKKLTVTCSQNMNHEYMSWYRQDPGLGLRQIYYSMNVEVTDKGDVPEGYKVSRKEKRNFPLILESPSPNQTSLYFCASRLGGFGANVLTFGAGSRLTVL.

The chain employs TRBV18 and TRBJ1-1, with a tentative D call TRBD1 (5 bases). Trimming removed 2 bases at V and 5 bases at J, with 21 bases between. The CDR3 has 17 residues. CDR1 and CDR2 (germline): KGHSH, LQKENI. In DNA form, the CDR3 reads TGTGCCAGCTCACCAGCCCTCGGCGGCAGGGCTTCGACTGAAGCTTTCTTT. Translated, it gives CASSPALGGRASTEAFF.

The rearrangement links TRBV10-3 to TRBJ2-1; perhaps TRBD1 as D (6 bases). The CDR3 loop spans 13 amino acids. Germline V CDR1 and CDR2: ENHRY, SYGVKD. V was shortened by 10 bases and J by 9 bases, with 19 bases between the two germline ends. CDR3 loop: CATQRGTSTEQFF. DNA of the CDR3: TGTGCCACACAAAGGGGGACCTCCACTGAGCAGTTCTTC.

This chain connects TRBV30 to TRBJ1-1; TRBD1 is a possible D gene (5 bases). CDR1 GTSNPN and CDR2 SVGIG come from the germline V gene (reference sequence). Trimming took 5 bases from V and 2 from J, leaving 15 bases between them. CDR3 length equals 14 residues. The CDR3 region has the DNA TGTGCCTGGGGGCAGGGAGGGGCAAACACTGAAGCTTTCTTT. It codes for CAWGQGGANTEAFF.

About this clone itself: Other DNA sequences in this specimen translate into the identical CDR3. The chain uses TRBV7-2 and TRBJ2-6; a possible D gene is TRBD1 (6 bases). The V gene lost 3 bases and the J gene lost 1 base, with 13 bases spanning the gap. The CDR3 has 17 amino acids. CDR1 SGHTA and CDR2 FQGNSA come from the germline V gene. The CDR3 here is CASSFQGRASGANVLTF. For the CDR3, the DNA is TGTGCCAGCAGCTTTCAGGGGAGAGCGTCTGGGGCCAACGTCCTGACTTTC.

The genes are TRBV11-3 and TRBJ2-5, with D unresolved. This CDR3 contains 13 residues. V was cut by 3 bases and J by 5 bases, with 10 bases left in between. Germline CDR1 and CDR2: SGHNT and YENEEA. The CDR3 protein is CASSFGPGETQYF. As DNA, the CDR3 is TGTGCCAGCAGCTTCGGGCCTGGGGAGACCCAGTACTTC.

This rearrangement joins TRBV18 to TRBJ1-6, with D unclear. The CDR3 extends over 14 amino acids. Trimming stripped 3 bases from V and 3 bases from J, with 6 bases between. Germline assignment: CDR1 KGHSH and CDR2 LQKENI. This chain's CDR3 is CASSPDGYNSPLHF. CDR3 in DNA: TGTGCCAGCTCACCGGACGGCTATAATTCACCCCTCCACTTT. The full variable domain, with the rest looked up from reference TRBV18 and TRBJ1-6, is NAGVMQNPRHLVRRRGQEARLRCSPMKGHSHVYWYRQLPEEGLKFMVYLQKENIIDESGMPKERFSAEFPKEGPSILRIQQVVRGDSAAYFCASSPDGYNSPLHFGNGTRLTVT.

The chain uses TRBV28 and TRBJ1-2; D not resolved. Germline CDR1 is MDHEN and CDR2 is SYDVKM. CDR3 size: 14 residues. Deletions cut 6 bases from V and 0 bases from J, with 11 bases between. The DNA of the CDR3 is TGTGCCAGCAGCAAGCTAGATTCTAACTATGGCTACACCTTC. This translates into CASSKLDSNYGYTF.